These 32 T cell receptor beta chains were sequenced from one sample in a study of OX40 agonist ivuxolimab in advanced cancers. Using immunoSEQ multiplex PCR, the repertoire was profiled, and TCRdb retains in-frame clones only, with some absent. The sample yields more than 50,000 clones, 80% to 95% seen once. The sequencing used CD4+ or CD8+ T cells sorted from blood, collected in a trial of the OX40 agonist ivuxolimab. The source of these receptors is an adult with an advanced solid tumor such as melanoma, head and neck, liver or kidney cancer.

This clone occurred once. This rearrangement joins TRBV29-1 to TRBJ2-5, with TRBD2 identical over 7 bases. Germline assignment: CDR1 SQVTM and CDR2 ANQGSEA. The CDR3 runs to 13 residues. Trimming at V came to 8 bases and at J to 2 bases, leaving 8 bases not matched to a gene. The CDR3 DNA reads TGCAGCTGTGAGCGGGGATTACAAGAGACCCAGTACTTC. Protein sequence: CSCERGLQETQYF.

This chain connects TRBV7-2 to TRBJ2-7; D perhaps matches TRBD1 (6 bases). Trimming shortened V by 4 bases and J by 3 bases, and 7 bases separated the two germline ends. CDR1 and CDR2 from the germline V gene are SGHTA and FQGNSA. This CDR3 region has 12 residues. CDR3 DNA sequence: TGTGCCAGCAGCTCACAGGGCTACGAGCAGTACTTC. This gives the protein CASSSQGYEQYF. Combining the CDR3 with reference TRBV7-2 and TRBJ2-7 gives the whole variable domain GAGVSQSPSNKVTEKGKDVELRCDPISGHTALYWYRQSLGQGLEFLIYFQGNSAPDKSGLPSDRFSAERTGGSVSTLTIQRTQQEDSAVYLCASSSQGYEQYFGPGTRLTVT.

The chain carries TRBV5-8 and TRBJ2-7; D might be TRBD1 (5 bases). Trimming shortened V by 5 bases and J by 1 base, and 10 bases separated the two germline ends. Germline CDR1 reads SGHTS; CDR2 reads YDEGEE. The CDR3 is 13 residues long. In DNA, the CDR3 is TGTGCCAGCAGTCGACAGTTATCCTACGAGCAGTACTTC. It specifies CASSRQLSYEQYF.

This clone showed up just once. The rearrangement uses TRBV11-2 and TRBJ2-3; 9 positions agree with TRBD1. The length of the CDR3 is 15 residues. With 4 bases clipped from V and 5 bases from J, the junction kept 7 bases outside the gene matches. Per the germline V gene, CDR1 is SGHAT and CDR2 is FQNNGV. CDR3 DNA: TGTGCCAGCAGCTCTTACAGGGGGCGCGGAGATACGCAGTATTTT. It translates to CASSSYRGRGDTQYF.

This clone was seen just once. The rearrangement uses TRBV27 and TRBJ1-5, with a weak D call TRBD1 (6 bases). Germline V gene sequence: CDR1 MNHEY, CDR2 SMNVEV (reference sequence). V lost 6 bases, J lost 0 bases, and 12 bases lay in between. This CDR3 has 15 amino acids. CDR3 nucleotides: TGTGCCAGCAGACTACAGGGTTTTAGCAATCAGCCCCAGCATTTT. Translating it yields CASRLQGFSNQPQHF.

This chain uses TRBV4-2 with TRBJ1-1; D may be TRBD1 (6 bases). Germline CDR1 LGHNA, CDR2 YNFKEQ. The CDR3 extends over 14 amino acids. Trimming stripped 5 bases from V and 0 bases from J, with 10 bases between. The CDR3 nucleotides read TGTGCCAGCAGCTTAGCAGGGGTGAACACTGAAGCTTTCTTT. Its translation is CASSLAGVNTEAFF.

The V and J genes are TRBV7-2 and TRBJ2-1; D possibly corresponds to TRBD2 (5 bases). The length of the CDR3 is 14 residues. V was trimmed by 7 bases and J by 4 bases, leaving 14 bases between them. Germline V gene lookup returns CDR1 SGHTA and CDR2 FQGNSA. The CDR3 DNA follows: TGTGCCAGCACCCCCCCCGGGGATTACAATGAGCAGTTCTTC. Protein sequence: CASTPPGDYNEQFF.

This chain links TRBV9 with TRBJ1-1, with D hard to call. This CDR3 has 12 residues. Germline values: CDR1 SGDLS, CDR2 YYNGEE. The V end lost 3 bases, the J end lost 8 bases, and 11 bases lay between the germline ends. The CDR3 loop is CASSAAGPEAFF. The CDR3 nucleotides read TGTGCCAGCAGCGCAGCCGGGCCCGAAGCTTTCTTT. The full variable domain, its missing parts supplied by reference TRBV9 and TRBJ1-1, is DSGVTQTPKHLITATGQRVTLRCSPRSGDLSVYWYQQSLDQGLQFLIQYYNGEERAKGNILERFSAQQFPDLHSELNLSSLELGDSALYFCASSAAGPEAFFGQGTRLTVV.

The chain is built from TRBV9 and TRBJ2-1; TRBD2 matches 9 bases. Germline trimming cut 2 bases from V and 0 bases from J; bases unmatched to any gene: 3. The V gene's germline CDR1 is SGDLS and CDR2 YYNGEE. The CDR3 is 16 residues long. The CDR3 sequence is CASSVRLADSYNEQFF. In nucleotides, the CDR3 is TGTGCCAGCAGCGTGAGACTAGCGGACTCCTACAATGAGCAGTTCTTC.

J is TRBJ2-7 and V is TRBV6-1; 8 bases agree with TRBD2. The CDR3 consists of 13 residues. Germline lookup yields CDR1 MNHNS and CDR2 SASEGT. The J segment lost 7 bases and the V segment lost 9 bases, leaving 11 bases of the junction unmatched. This chain's CDR3 is CASLSAGGREQYF. CDR3 nucleotides: TGTGCCAGTCTAAGTGCGGGAGGCCGGGAGCAGTACTTC.

This clone was picked up a small number of times. The chain uses TRBV2 and TRBJ1-1; D remains unclear. Trimming cost V 3 bases and J 7 bases, with 9 bases left between them. The CDR3 is 12 amino acids. Germline CDR1 and CDR2: SNHLY and FYNNEI. CDR3 amino acids: CASSDEEYEAFF. DNA for the CDR3: TGTGCCAGCAGTGACGAAGAGTATGAAGCTTTCTTT. The variable domain in full, completed from reference TRBV2 and TRBJ1-1, reads EPEVTQTPSHQVTQMGQEVILRCVPISNHLYFYWYRQILGQKVEFLVSFYNNEISEKSEIFDDQFSVERPDGSNFTLKIRSTKLEDSAMYFCASSDEEYEAFFGQGTRLTVV.

CDR3 sequence (DNA): TGTGCCAGCTCACCATGGCAGGGGGGAGATGAAAAACTGTTTTTT. It encodes CASSPWQGGDEKLFF. This sequence joins TRBV18 and TRBJ1-4; TRBD1 matches at 7 bases. Trimming cost V 2 bases and J 6 bases; bases outside gene matches: 6. The germline CDR1 and CDR2 sequences are KGHSH and LQKENI. CDR3 length equals 15 residues. The full variable domain, its missing parts supplied by reference TRBV18 and TRBJ1-4, is NAGVMQNPRHLVRRRGQEARLRCSPMKGHSHVYWYRQLPEEGLKFMVYLQKENIIDESGMPKERFSAEFPKEGPSILRIQQVVRGDSAAYFCASSPWQGGDEKLFFGSGTQLSVL.

The chain uses TRBV6-6 and TRBJ2-7, with a possible D match to TRBD1 (6 bases). The germline CDR1 and CDR2 sequences are MNHNY and SVGAGI (reference sequence). V was clipped by 0 bases and J by 6 bases, with 15 bases between them. The CDR3 is 15 residues long. Here the CDR3 DNA reads TGTGCCAGCAGTTACTCGATAGGACAGTTGTTCGAGCAGTACTTC. It codes for CASSYSIGQLFEQYF.

This sequence joins TRBV4-2 and TRBJ2-7; D is ambiguous. The germline gives CDR1 LGHNA, CDR2 YNFKEQ. V lost 0 bases to trimming and J lost 4 bases, with 13 bases between them. There are 15 residues in the CDR3. The DNA of the CDR3 is TGTGCCAGCAGCCAAGACCGGCGAAGAGAGTACGAGCAGTACTTC. The encoded protein is CASSQDRRREYEQYF.

The count of this clone is one. The chain employs TRBV5-1 and TRBJ1-2, with 7 positions matching TRBD1. J was trimmed by 7 bases and V by 0 bases; bases with no gene match: 12. Germline values: CDR1 SGHRS, CDR2 YFSETQ. The CDR3 consists of 16 residues. CDR3 sequence: CASSLEPGGRISGYTF. CDR3 in DNA: TGCGCCAGCAGCTTGGAACCAGGGGGACGCATTTCTGGCTACACCTTC.

The chain recombines TRBV6-1 with TRBJ2-7; 10 nucleotides agree with TRBD1. V shed 7 bases and J 5 bases; nucleotides not matched to a gene: 11. Germline CDR1 MNHNS, CDR2 SASEGT. The CDR3 sequence is 15 residues long. The CDR3 loop is CASTRLGQGIDEQYF. The CDR3, as DNA: TGTGCCAGCACTAGACTGGGACAGGGGATAGACGAGCAGTACTTC.

The rearrangement joins TRBV6-5 to TRBJ1-5; a possible D gene is TRBD1 (5 bases). V lost 7 bases to trimming and J lost 2 bases, with 9 bases between them. Germline loops: CDR1 MNHEY, CDR2 SVGAGI. The CDR3 totals 13 residues. The CDR3 region has the DNA TGTGCCAGCAAGGGGTATGGCAATCAGCCCCAGCATTTT. This gives the protein CASKGYGNQPQHF.

The rearrangement uses TRBV10-3 and TRBJ1-6, with D perhaps matching TRBD1 (5 bases). V shed 3 bases and J shed 7 bases, with 13 bases lying between them. Germline V gene lookup returns CDR1 ENHRY and CDR2 SYGVKD. This CDR3 region has 15 residues. As DNA, the CDR3 is TGTGCCATCAGTGAAAGCAGGGAGGGCAATTCACCCCTCCACTTT. It specifies CAISESREGNSPLHF.

This rearrangement joins TRBV29-1 to TRBJ2-1; TRBD2 matches at 13 bases. J lost 4 bases, V lost 4 bases, and 10 bases had no gene match. Germline CDR1 SQVTM, CDR2 ANQGSEA. The CDR3 is made up of 17 amino acids. CDR3 region: CSVGGLAGVGGYNEQFF. CDR3 sequence (DNA): TGCAGCGTTGGCGGACTAGCGGGAGTTGGGGGATACAATGAGCAGTTCTTC.

The chain has TRBV28 and TRBJ2-7, with 9 bases aligning to TRBD1. The V gene end was trimmed by 6 bases and the J gene end by 7 bases; junction bases not matched to a gene: 10. The germline CDR1 and CDR2 sequences are MDHEN and SYDVKM. This CDR3 spans 14 amino acids. CDR3 amino acids: CASRLLQGAGEQYF. CDR3 coding DNA: TGTGCCAGCAGGCTCCTACAGGGGGCGGGGGAGCAGTACTTC.

The chain employs TRBV28 and TRBJ2-2; D remains unclear. Trimming shortened V by 1 base and J by 8 bases, and 11 bases separated the two germline ends. Germline loops: CDR1 MDHEN, CDR2 SYDVKM. The CDR3 sequence is 14 residues long. CDR3 loop: CASSLSYLVGELFF. For the CDR3, the DNA is TGTGCCAGCAGTTTATCGTACCTCGTGGGGGAGCTGTTTTTT.

Note on this clone: The sample holds other DNA sequences that translate to the same CDR3. The chain's CDR3 is CASSVSGSNQPQHF. The DNA for the CDR3 is TGTGCCAGCAGTGTAAGCGGGTCCAATCAGCCCCAGCATTTT. The chain is built from TRBV2 and TRBJ1-5; D not resolved. V was trimmed by 4 bases and J by 3 bases, leaving 10 bases between them. This CDR3 has 14 amino acids. The germline gives CDR1 SNHLY, CDR2 FYNNEI.

The DNA for the CDR3 is TGCGCCAGCAGCCAAGGGGGAGGGTCTAATCAGCCCCAGCATTTT. This sequence encodes CASSQGGGSNQPQHF. The chain carries TRBV4-1 and TRBJ1-5; D not resolved. This CDR3 spans 15 amino acids. V was shortened by 1 base and J by 4 bases, with 11 bases between the two germline ends. Germline V gives CDR1 MGHRA, CDR2 YSYEKL.

The chain joins TRBV9 to TRBJ2-7; 7 positions agree with TRBD2. V shed 7 bases, J shed 7 bases, and the junction held 11 bases outside the gene matches. The CDR3 is 13 residues long. Looked up from germline, CDR1 is SGDLS and CDR2 is YYNGEE. CDR3 DNA: TGTGCCAGCTCCTGGGAGCGGGACGGTGAGCAGTACTTC. This codes for CASSWERDGEQYF.

The V call is TRBV4-2, the J call TRBJ2-5; the match to TRBD1 covers 9 bases. Per germline, CDR1 LGHNA and CDR2 YNFKEQ. The V segment lost 1 base and the J segment 3 bases; nucleotides outside the gene matches: 3. The CDR3 runs to 15 residues. The CDR3 region is CASSQVGTGKETQYF. The CDR3 DNA sequence: TGTGCCAGCAGCCAAGTGGGGACAGGGAAAGAGACCCAGTACTTC.

V is TRBV6-5 and J is TRBJ1-2; tentatively, D is TRBD1 (6 bases). This CDR3 comprises 13 residues. CDR1 is MNHEY, CDR2 SVGAGI, per germline. The V end was cut by 7 bases, the J end by 7 bases, with 16 bases between. In DNA, the CDR3 is TGTGCCAGCAACCCTCCCCCCAGGGGTGGCTACACCTTC. Encoded protein: CASNPPPRGGYTF.

This sequence joins TRBV27 and TRBJ2-5; 8 bases agree with TRBD2. The J segment lost 4 bases and the V segment lost 5 bases, leaving 9 bases of the junction unmatched. CDR1 is MNHEY and CDR2 is SMNVEV in the germline V gene (reference sequence). The CDR3 consists of 15 residues. The CDR3: CASSPSGGRSETQYF. CDR3 DNA: TGTGCCAGCAGTCCGTCGGGGGGGCGATCAGAGACCCAGTACTTC.

The chain combines TRBV11-3 with TRBJ1-1; D gene unclear. In germline, CDR1 is SGHNT, CDR2 YENEEA. V lost 3 bases, J lost 3 bases, and 8 bases lay in between. The CDR3 has 13 amino acids. DNA of the CDR3: TGTGCCAGCAGCTTCGACGGGGACACTGAAGCTTTCTTT. Translation gives CASSFDGDTEAFF.

The V and J genes are TRBV11-2 and TRBJ1-1; no definite D call. With 7 bases removed from V and 4 bases from J, the gap between germline ends came to 31 bases. Germline V CDR1 and CDR2: SGHAT, FQNNGV. The CDR3 covers 19 residues. The CDR3: CASTKGPAPSYRRTTEAFF. The DNA of the CDR3 is TGTGCCAGCACGAAAGGGCCAGCACCTAGCTATCGCAGGACCACTGAAGCTTTCTTT.

The chain employs TRBV7-2 and TRBJ2-5; D remains ambiguous. Germline V lookup: CDR1 SGHTA, CDR2 FQGNSA. This CDR3 has 18 amino acids. With 3 bases removed from V and 2 bases from J, the gap between germline ends came to 22 bases. The CDR3 nucleotides are TGTGCCAGCAGCTTTGGCTCCCTCCGAGACTGGATTCAAGAGACCCAGTACTTC. Amino acids: CASSFGSLRDWIQETQYF.

This chain uses TRBV7-2 with TRBJ1-4, with unresolved D. Germline V gene data show CDR1 as SGHTA and CDR2 as FQGNSA. This CDR3 region has 16 residues. V gave up 0 bases and J gave up 0 bases, with 8 bases separating them. The CDR3 here is CASSLARFATNEKLFF. The CDR3 DNA reads as TGTGCCAGCAGCTTAGCTAGGTTCGCAACTAATGAAAAACTGTTTTTT. The full variable domain, its missing parts supplied by reference TRBV7-2 and TRBJ1-4, is GAGVSQSPSNKVTEKGKDVELRCDPISGHTALYWYRQSLGQGLEFLIYFQGNSAPDKSGLPSDRFSAERTGGSVSTLTIQRTQQEDSAVYLCASSLARFATNEKLFFGSGTQLSVL.

The chain has TRBV5-1 and TRBJ2-2; D is tentatively TRBD1 or TRBD2 (6 bases each). The CDR3 contains 14 residues. The germline V gene has CDR1 SGHRS and CDR2 YFSETQ. Trimming removed 2 bases from V and 7 bases from J, with 12 bases in between. The CDR3 protein is CASSLQGGIGELFF. As DNA, the CDR3 is TGCGCCAGCAGCTTACAAGGGGGGATCGGGGAGCTGTTTTTT.